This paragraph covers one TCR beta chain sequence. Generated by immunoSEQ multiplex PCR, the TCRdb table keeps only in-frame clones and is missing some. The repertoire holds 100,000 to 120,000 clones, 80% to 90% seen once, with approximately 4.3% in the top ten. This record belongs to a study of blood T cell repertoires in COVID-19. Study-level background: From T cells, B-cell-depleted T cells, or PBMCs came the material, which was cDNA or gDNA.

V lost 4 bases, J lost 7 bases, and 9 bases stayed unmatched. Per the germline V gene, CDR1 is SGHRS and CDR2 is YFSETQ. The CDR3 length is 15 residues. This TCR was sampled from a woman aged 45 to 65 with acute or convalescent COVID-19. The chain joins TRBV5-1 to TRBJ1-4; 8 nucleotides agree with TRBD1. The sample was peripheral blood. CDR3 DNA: TGCGCCAGCAGCCCCCGGACAGGGATGGGTGAAAAACTGTTTTTT. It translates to CASSPRTGMGEKLFF.